These 6 T cell receptor beta chains were all obtained from the same sample, sequenced in a study of cytomegalovirus exposure and HLA in healthy donors. Data came from immunoSEQ multiplex PCR; TCRdb stores just in-frame clones and leaves some out. The sample records 100,000 to 120,000 clones, 89% being singletons. The sequenced material came from PBMCs. These receptors were obtained from a woman aged 18 to 35 in good health and CMV-seronegative.

A single count supports this clone. The rearrangement joins TRBV7-2 to TRBJ2-2, with 8 bases fitting TRBD1. CDR1 and CDR2 from the germline V gene are SGHTA and FQGNSA. Unmatched junction bases numbered 2, after V lost 5 bases and J lost 0 bases. The CDR3 consists of 15 residues. CDR3 sequence (DNA): TGTGCCAGCAGCCCACAGGGGGCGAACACCGGGGAGCTGTTTTTT. This encodes CASSPQGANTGELFF.

The CDR3 region is CANRDRVYEQYF. CDR3 DNA: TGTGCCAACCGGGACAGAGTCTACGAGCAGTACTTC. This chain links TRBV13 with TRBJ2-7; 7 positions match TRBD1. The CDR3 runs to 12 residues. Per germline, CDR1 PRHDT and CDR2 FYEKMQ (reference sequence). Trimming removed 10 bases from V and 3 bases from J; junction bases left unmatched: 6.

V gene TRBV5-6 combines with J gene TRBJ2-2, with D perhaps matching TRBD1 (6 bases). Trimming took 2 bases from V and 3 from J, leaving 14 bases between them. Germline CDR1 reads SGHDT; CDR2 reads YYEEEE. The CDR3 has 16 amino acids. This chain's CDR3 is CASSLYSGQYTGELFF. In DNA, the CDR3 is TGTGCCAGCAGCTTATACAGCGGACAGTACACCGGGGAGCTGTTTTTT.

The chain employs TRBV19 and TRBJ2-1; D might be TRBD2 (7 bases). V was cut by 5 bases and J by 9 bases, with 20 bases left in between. There are 15 residues in the CDR3. Per the germline V gene, CDR1 is LNHDA and CDR2 is SQIVND (reference sequence). The CDR3 here is CASSQGLGGLAEQFF. The DNA for the CDR3 is TGTGCCAGTAGTCAAGGACTAGGGGGTCTGGCTGAGCAGTTCTTC.

This chain joins TRBV29-1 and TRBJ2-1, with a possible D match to TRBD2 (5 bases). The CDR3 length is 11 residues. Germline CDR1 is SQVTM and CDR2 is ANQGSEA. The germline V and J ends were trimmed by 1 base and 7 bases, with 5 bases remaining between them. The CDR3 is CSVEAGNEQFF. DNA of the CDR3: TGCAGCGTTGAAGCGGGGAATGAGCAGTTCTTC.

This clone appeared once. The chain joins TRBV20-1 to TRBJ2-7; 12 positions agree with TRBD2. This CDR3 comprises 11 residues. The V and J ends lost 7 bases and 5 bases, in that order; junction bases with no gene match: 0. Per the germline V gene, CDR1 is DFQATT and CDR2 is SNEGSKA (reference sequence). DNA for the CDR3: TGCAGTGGACTAGCGGGAGACGAGCAGTACTTC. Protein: CSGLAGDEQYF.